What follows are 9 T cell receptor beta chains derived from one specimen sequenced in a study of blood T cell repertoires in COVID-19. The protocol was immunoSEQ multiplex PCR, while the TCRdb copy is restricted to in-frame clones and leaves out a portion. The repertoire holds about 230,000 clones, 80% to 90% seen once, with 15% to 20% in the top ten. Sequenced sample: peripheral blood. Receptors originate from an elderly woman with active or convalescent COVID-19.

The chain links TRBV7-3 to TRBJ2-2, with 8 bases identical to TRBD1. The germline gives CDR1 SGHTA, CDR2 FQGTGA. V lost 4 bases and J lost 5; bases outside the gene matches: 9. This CDR3 is 16 amino acids long. The CDR3 DNA reads as TGTGCCAGCAGCTCCCCGGACAGGGTAGAGACCGGGGAGCTGTTTTTT. It yields the protein CASSSPDRVETGELFF.

V gene TRBV15 combines with J gene TRBJ2-1; possibly TRBD1 for D (7 bases). This CDR3 is built from 16 residues. Germline V gene data show CDR1 as LNHNV and CDR2 as YYDKDF (reference sequence). CDR3 DNA: TGTGCTACGGAGGGCCGTTCGGGACAGATCTACAATGAGCAGTTCTTC. Protein product: CATEGRSGQIYNEQFF.

CDR3 bases: TGTGCCAGCAGCTTAGATGGAGCGGGAGCCTACAATGAGCAGTTCTTC. The encoded protein is CASSLDGAGAYNEQFF. The chain joins TRBV11-2 to TRBJ2-1; 8 bases are a match to TRBD2. V trimming: 0 bases; J trimming: 2 bases; junction bases outside the gene matches: 3. In germline, CDR1 is SGHAT, CDR2 FQNNGV. The CDR3 is 16 residues long.

The V call is TRBV11-2, the J call TRBJ2-5, with a possible D match to TRBD1 (6 bases). V was trimmed by 4 bases and J by 0 bases, leaving 6 bases between them. This CDR3 has 13 residues. Germline V gives CDR1 SGHAT, CDR2 FQNNGV. Here the CDR3 DNA reads TGTGCCAGCAGCTGGGACAACCAAGAGACCCAGTACTTC. Translating it yields CASSWDNQETQYF.

The chain links TRBV19 to TRBJ2-7; TRBD2 is a possible D gene (6 bases). The CDR3 is 13 amino acids. Trimming left V 5 bases short and J 6 bases short, with 14 bases between. Germline V gene data show CDR1 as LNHDA and CDR2 as SQIVND (reference sequence). The CDR3 sequence: CASSFNAGSEQYF. Written as DNA, the CDR3 is TGTGCCAGTAGTTTCAATGCGGGGAGCGAGCAGTACTTC.

The chain employs TRBV7-7 and TRBJ2-1, with TRBD2 matching over 7 bases. Germline V gene data show CDR1 as SSHAT and CDR2 as FNYEAQ (reference sequence). The V and J ends lost 5 bases and 3 bases, in that order; junction bases with no gene match: 13. This CDR3 has 17 amino acids. The CDR3 sequence is CASSTPLERDCYNEQFF. CDR3 nucleotide sequence: TGTGCCAGCAGCACCCCGCTTGAGCGGGACTGCTACAATGAGCAGTTCTTC.

The chain links TRBV7-2 to TRBJ2-7, with 11 bases that match TRBD2. Germline V gene sequence: CDR1 SGHTA, CDR2 FQGNSA. J lost 4 bases, V lost 5 bases, and 10 bases had no gene match. This CDR3 comprises 16 residues. The CDR3 spells CASSPRATSGGYEQYF. The CDR3 bases are TGTGCCAGCAGCCCCCGGGCAACTAGCGGGGGTTACGAGCAGTACTTC.

V and J are TRBV6-5 and TRBJ2-7; D not resolved. V was pared by 6 bases and J by 4 bases, with 19 bases between. Germline values: CDR1 MNHEY, CDR2 SVGAGI. The CDR3 runs 15 residues. CDR3 DNA: TGTGCCAGCAGCATATCTACCGGGTCCAGATACGAGCAGTACTTC. Translating it yields CASSISTGSRYEQYF.

This clone was seen just once. This rearrangement joins TRBV27 to TRBJ1-2; the D gene is possibly TRBD1 (6 bases). CDR1 is MNHEY and CDR2 is SMNVEV in the germline V gene (reference sequence). Trimming took off 2 bases at V and 2 bases at J, with 12 bases between the two ends. The CDR3 is 15 residues long. The CDR3 DNA follows: TGTGCCAGCAGTTTAAAAGGACAGCCGAACTATGGCTACACCTTC. It specifies CASSLKGQPNYGYTF.